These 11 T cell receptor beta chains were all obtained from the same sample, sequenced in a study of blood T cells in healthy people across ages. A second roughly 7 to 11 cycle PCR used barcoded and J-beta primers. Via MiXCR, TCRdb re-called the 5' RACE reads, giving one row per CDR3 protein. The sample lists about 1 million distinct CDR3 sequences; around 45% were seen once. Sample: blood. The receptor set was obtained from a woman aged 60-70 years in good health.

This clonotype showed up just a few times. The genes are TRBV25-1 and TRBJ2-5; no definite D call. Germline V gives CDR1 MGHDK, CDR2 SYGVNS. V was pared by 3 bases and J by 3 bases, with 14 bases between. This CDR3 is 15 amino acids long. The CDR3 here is CASSEAAVGKETQYF. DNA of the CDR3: TGTGCCAGCAGTGAGGCCGCGGTTGGAAAAGAGACCCAGTACTTC.

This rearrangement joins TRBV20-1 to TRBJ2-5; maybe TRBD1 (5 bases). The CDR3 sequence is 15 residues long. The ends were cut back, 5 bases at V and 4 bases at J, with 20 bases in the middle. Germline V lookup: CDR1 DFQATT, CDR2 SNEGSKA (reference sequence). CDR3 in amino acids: CSAPNWAGKAETQYF. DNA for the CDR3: TGCAGTGCTCCGAATTGGGCAGGGAAGGCAGAGACCCAGTACTTC.

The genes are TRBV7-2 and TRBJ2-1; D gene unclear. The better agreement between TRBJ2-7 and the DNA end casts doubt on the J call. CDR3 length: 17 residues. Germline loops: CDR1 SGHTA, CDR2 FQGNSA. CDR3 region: CASSLLIFQSTYNEQYF. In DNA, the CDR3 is TGTGCCAGCAGCTTGTTAATTTTCCAGTCGACCTACAATGAGCAGTACTTC.

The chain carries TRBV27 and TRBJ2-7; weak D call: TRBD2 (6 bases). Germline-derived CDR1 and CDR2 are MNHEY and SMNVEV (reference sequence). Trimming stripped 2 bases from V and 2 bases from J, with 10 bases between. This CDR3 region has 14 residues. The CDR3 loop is CASSLPAGPYEQYF. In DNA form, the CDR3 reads TGTGCCAGCAGTTTACCGGCGGGGCCCTACGAGCAGTACTTC.

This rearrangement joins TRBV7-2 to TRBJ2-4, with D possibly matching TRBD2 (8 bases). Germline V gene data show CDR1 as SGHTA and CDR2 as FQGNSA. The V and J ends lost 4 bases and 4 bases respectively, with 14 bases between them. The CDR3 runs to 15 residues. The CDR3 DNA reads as TGTGCCAGCAGCTCCAGGGGGACTAGAAAAAACATTCAGTACTTC. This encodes CASSSRGTRKNIQYF.

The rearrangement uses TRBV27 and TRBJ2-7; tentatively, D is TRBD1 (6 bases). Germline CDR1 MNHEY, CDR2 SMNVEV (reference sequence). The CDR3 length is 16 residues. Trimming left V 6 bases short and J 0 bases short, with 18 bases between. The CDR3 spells CASRGVRQDISYEQYF. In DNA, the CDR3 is TGTGCCAGCAGGGGGGTTAGACAGGACATCTCCTACGAGCAGTACTTC.

The CDR3 sequence: CSARLTRTAYNEQYF. The CDR3 DNA reads as TGCAGTGCTCGTTTGACGCGGACTGCCTACAATGAGCAGTACTTC. The chain uses TRBV20-1 and TRBJ2-1; TRBD2 is a possible D gene (5 bases). The DNA end is a closer match to TRBJ2-7, so the J assignment may be wrong. Germline V gene lookup returns CDR1 DFQATT and CDR2 SNEGSKA (reference sequence). The CDR3 spans 15 residues.

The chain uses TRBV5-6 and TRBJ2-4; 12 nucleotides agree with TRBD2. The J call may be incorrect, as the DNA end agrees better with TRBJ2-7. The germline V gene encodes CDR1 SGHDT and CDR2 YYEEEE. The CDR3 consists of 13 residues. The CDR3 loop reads CASGLAGMYEQYF. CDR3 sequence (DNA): TGTGCCAGCGGACTAGCGGGAATGTACGAGCAGTACTTC.

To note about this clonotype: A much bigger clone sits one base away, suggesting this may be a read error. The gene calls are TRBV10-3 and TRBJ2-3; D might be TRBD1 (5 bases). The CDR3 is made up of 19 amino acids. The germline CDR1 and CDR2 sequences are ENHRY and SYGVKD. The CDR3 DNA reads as TGTGCCACCAGTGAGTCGATAATCCGAGCAGGGATTGGGACAGATACGCAGTATTTT. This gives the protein CATSESIIRAGIGTDTQYF.

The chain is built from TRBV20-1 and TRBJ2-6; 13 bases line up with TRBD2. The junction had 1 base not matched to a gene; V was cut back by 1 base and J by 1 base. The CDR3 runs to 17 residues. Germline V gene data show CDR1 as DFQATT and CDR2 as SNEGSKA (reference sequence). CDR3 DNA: TGCAGTGCTAGAGTGACTAGCGGGAGGTCTGGGGCCAACGTCCTGACTTTC. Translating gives CSARVTSGRSGANVLTF.

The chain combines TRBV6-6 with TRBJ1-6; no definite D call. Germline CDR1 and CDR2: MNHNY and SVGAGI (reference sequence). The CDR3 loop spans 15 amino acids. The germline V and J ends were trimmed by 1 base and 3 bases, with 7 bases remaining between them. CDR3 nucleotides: TGTGCCAGCAGTTACTTTGGCAACTATAATTCACCCCTCCACTTT. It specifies CASSYFGNYNSPLHF.